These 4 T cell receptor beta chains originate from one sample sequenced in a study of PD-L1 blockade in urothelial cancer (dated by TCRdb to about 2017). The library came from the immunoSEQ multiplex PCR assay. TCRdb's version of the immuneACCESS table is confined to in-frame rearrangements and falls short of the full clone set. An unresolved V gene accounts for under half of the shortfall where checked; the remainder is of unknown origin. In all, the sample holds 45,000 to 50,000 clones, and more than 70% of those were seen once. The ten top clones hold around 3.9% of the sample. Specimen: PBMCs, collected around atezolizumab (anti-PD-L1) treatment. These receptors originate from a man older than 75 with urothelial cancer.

The CDR3 region is CASRRTGGEQYF. The CDR3 region has the DNA TGTGCCAGCAGGAGGACAGGGGGCGAGCAGTACTTC. The rearrangement links TRBV2 to TRBJ2-7, with 10 bases identical to TRBD1. The CDR3 extends over 12 amino acids. V was clipped by 6 bases and J by 6 bases; unmatched bases: 2. Germline values: CDR1 SNHLY, CDR2 FYNNEI.

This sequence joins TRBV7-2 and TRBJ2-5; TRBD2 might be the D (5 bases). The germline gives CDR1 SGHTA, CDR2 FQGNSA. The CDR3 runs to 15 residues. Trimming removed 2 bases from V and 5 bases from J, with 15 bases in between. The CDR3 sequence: CASSLSGRPGETQYF. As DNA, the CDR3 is TGTGCCAGCAGCTTATCCGGACGCCCGGGGGAGACCCAGTACTTC.

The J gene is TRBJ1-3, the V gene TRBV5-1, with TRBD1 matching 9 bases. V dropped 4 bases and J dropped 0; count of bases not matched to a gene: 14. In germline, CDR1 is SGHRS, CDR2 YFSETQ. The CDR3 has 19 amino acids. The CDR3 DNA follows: TGCGCCAGCAGCCCAGGCGGGGGACAGGGCTCGTACTCTGGAAACACCATATATTTT. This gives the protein CASSPGGGQGSYSGNTIYF. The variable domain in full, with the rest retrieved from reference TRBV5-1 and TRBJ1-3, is KAGVTQTPRYLIKTRGQQVTLSCSPISGHRSVSWYQQTPGQGLQFLFEYFSETQRNKGNFPGRFSGRQFSNSRSEMNVSTLELGDSALYLCASSPGGGQGSYSGNTIYFGEGSWLTVV.

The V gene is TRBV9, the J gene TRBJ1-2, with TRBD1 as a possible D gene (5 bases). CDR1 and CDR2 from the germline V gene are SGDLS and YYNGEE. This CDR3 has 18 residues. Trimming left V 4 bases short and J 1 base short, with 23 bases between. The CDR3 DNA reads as TGTGCCAGCAGCCCCAGCGGGGCAACAGCTCGACTTAACTATGGCTACACCTTC. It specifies CASSPSGATARLNYGYTF.